This section outlines one T cell receptor beta chain sequence together with its context. The data were taken from a study of T cell responses to AZD1222 COVID-19 vaccine. The CDR3 is made up of 14 amino acids. Trimming shortened V by 1 base and J by 6 bases, and 12 bases separated the two germline ends. CDR1 SGHNT and CDR2 YENEEA come from the germline V gene. The assay was immunoSEQ multiplex PCR, and TCRdb's table has in-frame clones only and misses some. The sample gives around 77,000 clones, 70% to 90% of which show up once; under 3% is in the top ten. Material: peripheral blood, obtained on day 0 of AZD1222 vaccination. The receptor comes from an adult in good health. This chain joins TRBV11-3 and TRBJ1-1, with TRBD1 as a possible D gene (5 bases). This CDR3 reads CASSLGGVGAEAFF. CDR3 coding DNA: TGTGCCAGCAGCTTAGGAGGAGTAGGGGCTGAAGCTTTCTTT.